The rows below give T cell receptor beta chains drawn from one sample of a study of T cells in Graves' hyperthyroidism and ophthalmopathy. One entry per CDR3 protein results from TCRdb running MiXCR on the multiplex PCR reads. Counted here are fewer than 650,000 distinct CDR3 sequences, under 15% occurring once; the ten biggest clones make up over 3.5%. Material for sequencing was blood. Receptors originate from a woman between 40 and 55 years old with Graves' ophthalmopathy. The CDR3 runs from the conserved cysteine through the conserved F or W. Fields, in order: CDR3 DNA, CDR3 protein, J gene, clone size, D gene, V gene. The D gene is left open where the match is weak. Only some rows state a clone size, as once, few, many or a class for expanded clones.

TGTGCCAGCACCGAGGGGGCGGGAACCTCCTACGAGCAGTACTTC | CASTEGAGTSYEQYF | TRBJ2-7 | few | NA | TRBV7-6
TGTGCCAGCAGTGAAGGTGGGCCCCACGAGCAGTACTTC | CASSEGGPHEQYF | TRBJ2-7 | NA | NA | TRBV6-1
TGCGCCAGCACCAACACCGGGGAGCTGTTTTTT | CASTNTGELFF | TRBJ2-2 | many | NA | TRBV5-1
TGTGCCAGCAGTTATCGATTCCCTGAAGCTTTCTTT | CASSYRFPEAFF | TRBJ1-1 | few | NA | TRBV12-3/TRBV12-4
TGTGCCAGCAGTTTTCTTGGCGGGAGCCGAGAGACCCAGTACTTC | CASSFLGGSRETQYF | TRBJ2-5 | many | TRBD2 | TRBV28
TGTGCCAGCAGGCGTCCGGTCCAAGAGACCCAGTACTTC | CASRRPVQETQYF | TRBJ2-5 | many | NA | TRBV11-1
TGTGCCAGCAGCAGGCGGAAGAATTTACAAGAGACCCAGTACTTC | CASSRRKNLQETQYF | TRBJ2-5 | NA | NA | TRBV7-2
TGTGCCAGCAGCTTAGGCAGGGCCGAGCAGTACTTC | CASSLGRAEQYF | TRBJ2-7 | many | NA | TRBV7-9
TGTGCCAGCAAGGACTACTCCTACGAGCAGTACTTC | CASKDYSYEQYF | TRBJ2-7 | many | NA | TRBV28
TGCAGTGCCAGTAGACCCACAGGGGCATTGGAGACCCAGTACTTC | CSASRPTGALETQYF | TRBJ2-5 | many | TRBD1 | TRBV20-1
TGTGCCAGCAGTGAGCGGGAGCGCTACAATGAGCAGTTCTTC | CASSERERYNEQFF | TRBJ2-1 | few | TRBD2 | TRBV6-1
TGTGCCAGCAGACCCGGCGGGTCTAGCGGGGAGACCCAGTACTTC | CASRPGGSSGETQYF | TRBJ2-5 | many | TRBD2 | TRBV2